The present TCR beta chain was sequenced within a study of shared clonotypes between healthy human individuals. Deletions cut 6 bases from V and 1 base from J, with 10 bases between. The CDR3 sequence is 14 residues long. Germline lookup yields CDR1 SGHRS and CDR2 YFSETQ. TCRdb keeps only in-frame clones here, not all; method: immunoSEQ multiplex PCR. Of over 950,000 clones detected, about 72% appear once; the ten largest clones hold 0.89%. The clonotype comes from a man aged 18 to 35 in good health. Some clones in this sample may be carry-over from other donors' samples. The gene calls are TRBV5-1 and TRBJ2-2; D might be TRBD1 or TRBD2, each matching 5 bases. Sequences were obtained from memory CD4+ T cells from PBMCs. Subset here: CD45RA-negative fraction. The CDR3 loop reads CASTGTLNTGELFF. CDR3 DNA: TGCGCCAGCACCGGGACCTTGAACACCGGGGAGCTGTTTTTT.